This is a list of T cell receptor beta chains from one sample in a study of blood T cell repertoires in COVID-19. The data were produced by immunoSEQ multiplex PCR, yet TCRdb's version contains in-frame clones alone and is incomplete. This sample yields about 240,000 clones, of which under 85% are seen a single time; roughly 1.9% belongs to the top ten. The sample comprised peripheral blood. The receptors were gathered from a man under 40 who had recovered from COVID-19. Each CDR3 is given with its conserved first and last residue. A D gene is named only where the DNA matches it firmly. Size values are once, few and many counts, or a class for expanded clones, and some rows have none.

v_gene	d_gene	abundance	j_gene	CDR3aa	CDR3nt
TRBV6-5	.	once	TRBJ1-1	CASKSGRINTEAFF	TGTGCCAGCAAGTCGGGTCGAATAAACACTGAAGCTTTCTTT
TRBV7-7	TRBD1	.	TRBJ1-3	CASSTQGATGNTIYF	TGTGCCAGCAGCACACAGGGGGCCACTGGAAACACCATATATTTT
TRBV6-5	TRBD1	.	TRBJ1-5	CASNYDRGGRQPQHF	TGTGCCAGCAACTACGACAGGGGGGGACGTCAGCCCCAGCATTTT
TRBV5-5	.	.	TRBJ2-2	CASSLQGGANTGELFF	TGTGCCAGCAGCCTACAGGGAGGGGCGAACACCGGGGAGCTGTTTTTT
TRBV19	.	.	TRBJ2-1	CASTTRVAYNEQFF	TGTGCCAGTACCACCCGAGTAGCTTACAATGAGCAGTTCTTC
TRBV11-2	.	.	TRBJ2-1	CASSPPGGFYNEQFF	TGTGCCAGCAGCCCCCCCGGGGGTTTCTACAATGAGCAGTTCTTC
TRBV5-6	.	.	TRBJ2-7	CASSTDYEQYF	TGTGCCAGCAGCACAGACTACGAGCAGTACTTC
TRBV28	TRBD1	.	TRBJ1-2	CASTDQGDYGYTF	TGTGCCAGCACCGACCAGGGGGACTATGGCTACACCTTC
TRBV11-2	TRBD1	.	TRBJ1-1	CASGPGQRVLGTEAFF	TGTGCCAGCGGACCGGGACAGCGCGTGCTAGGGACTGAAGCTTTCTTT
TRBV19	TRBD1	.	TRBJ1-5	CASNAGGGNQPQHF	TGTGCCAGTAATGCAGGGGGCGGCAATCAGCCCCAGCATTTT